The 5 T cell receptor beta chains presented below share a single source sample, sequenced in a study of early T cells in non-severe SARS-CoV-2 infection. Each CDR3 protein is one row after TCRdb ran MiXCR on the 5' RACE reads. Here the sample spans about 48,000 distinct CDR3 sequences, around a tenth being singletons. The source material was whole blood. These receptors originate from an adult who was a healthcare worker with PCR-confirmed SARS-CoV-2 infection or an uninfected control (not recorded which).

This chain joins TRBV7-2 and TRBJ1-1, with D perhaps TRBD1 (6 bases). The CDR3 is made up of 13 amino acids. Germline CDR1 is SGHTA and CDR2 is FQGNSA. Trimming stripped 8 bases from V and 6 bases from J, with 16 bases between. The CDR3 spells CASLGGGRAEAFF. CDR3 bases: TGTGCCAGCCTAGGAGGGGGGCGTGCTGAAGCTTTCTTT.

This chain joins TRBV12-3 or TRBV12-4 and TRBJ2-1; 10 bases agree with TRBD2. Losses at the gene ends were 6 bases for V and 2 bases for J; bases not matched to a gene: 4. CDR3 size: 15 residues. Here the CDR3 reads CASRVSGRAYNEQFF. As DNA, the CDR3 is TGTGCCAGCAGGGTAAGCGGGAGGGCCTACAATGAGCAGTTCTTC.

This clonotype was seen only a few times. This chain joins TRBV7-6 and TRBJ1-6; D is undetermined. The germline V gene encodes CDR1 SGHVS and CDR2 FNYEAQ. The CDR3 has 15 residues. V gave up 5 bases and J gave up 10 bases, with 18 bases separating them. The CDR3 DNA reads TGTGCCAGCAGCCCCGGGAGGGTGGGGTACTCACCCCTCCACTTT. Translating it yields CASSPGRVGYSPLHF.

This clonotype occurred many times. The chain carries TRBV7-6 and TRBJ2-1; perhaps D is TRBD1 or TRBD2 (6 bases each). Trimming removed 1 base at V and 9 bases at J, with 25 bases between. This CDR3 is 18 amino acids long. Per germline, CDR1 SGHVS and CDR2 FNYEAQ. CDR3 protein: CASSLEGGGRRDWGEQFF. In DNA form, the CDR3 reads TGTGCCAGCAGCTTAGAGGGGGGAGGCCGCCGCGATTGGGGTGAGCAGTTCTTC.

V gene TRBV28 combines with J gene TRBJ1-6; unclear D gene. Germline lookup yields CDR1 MDHEN and CDR2 SYDVKM. With 6 bases removed from V and 9 bases from J, the gap between germline ends came to 15 bases. CDR3 length: 14 residues. The CDR3 DNA reads TGTGCCAGCAGGATGGCGCTTGGCGGTTCACCCCTCCACTTT. This translates into CASRMALGGSPLHF.